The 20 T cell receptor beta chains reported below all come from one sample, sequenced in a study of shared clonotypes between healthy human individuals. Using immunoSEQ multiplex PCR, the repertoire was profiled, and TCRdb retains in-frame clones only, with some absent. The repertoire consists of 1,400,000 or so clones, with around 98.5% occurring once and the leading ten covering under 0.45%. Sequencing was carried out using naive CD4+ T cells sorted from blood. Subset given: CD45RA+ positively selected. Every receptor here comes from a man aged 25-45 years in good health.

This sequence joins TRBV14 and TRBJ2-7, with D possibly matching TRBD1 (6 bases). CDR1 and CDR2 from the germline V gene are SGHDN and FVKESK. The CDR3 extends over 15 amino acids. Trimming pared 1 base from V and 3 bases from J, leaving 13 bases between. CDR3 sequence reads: CASSQVRGTFYEQYF. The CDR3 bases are TGTGCCAGCAGCCAAGTCAGGGGCACGTTCTACGAGCAGTACTTC.

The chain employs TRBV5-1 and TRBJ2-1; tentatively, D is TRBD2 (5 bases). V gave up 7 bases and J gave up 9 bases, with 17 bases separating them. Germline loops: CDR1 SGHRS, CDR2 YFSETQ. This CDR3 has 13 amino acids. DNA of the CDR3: TGCGCCAGCGGGCCACCGTCCGGGGTTGAGCAGTTCTTC. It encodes CASGPPSGVEQFF.

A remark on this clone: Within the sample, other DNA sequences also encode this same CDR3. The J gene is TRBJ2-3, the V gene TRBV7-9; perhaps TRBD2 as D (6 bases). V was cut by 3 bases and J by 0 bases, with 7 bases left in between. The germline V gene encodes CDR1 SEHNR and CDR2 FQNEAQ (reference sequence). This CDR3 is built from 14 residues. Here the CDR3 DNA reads TGTGCCAGCAGCTTGGGGACTAGCACAGATACGCAGTATTTT. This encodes CASSLGTSTDTQYF. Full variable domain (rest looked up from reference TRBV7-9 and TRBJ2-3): DTGVSQNPRHKITKRGQNVTFRCDPISEHNRLYWYRQTLGQGPEFLTYFQNEAQLEKSRLLSDRFSAERPKGSFSTLEIQRTEQGDSAMYLCASSLGTSTDTQYFGPGTRLTVL.

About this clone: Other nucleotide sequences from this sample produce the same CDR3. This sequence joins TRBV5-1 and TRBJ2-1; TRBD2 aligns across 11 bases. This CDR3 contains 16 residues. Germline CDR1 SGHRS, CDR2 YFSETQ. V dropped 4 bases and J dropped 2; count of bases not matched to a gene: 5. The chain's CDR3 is CASSLGTSGAYNEQFF. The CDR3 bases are TGCGCCAGCAGCCTAGGGACTAGCGGCGCCTACAATGAGCAGTTCTTC.

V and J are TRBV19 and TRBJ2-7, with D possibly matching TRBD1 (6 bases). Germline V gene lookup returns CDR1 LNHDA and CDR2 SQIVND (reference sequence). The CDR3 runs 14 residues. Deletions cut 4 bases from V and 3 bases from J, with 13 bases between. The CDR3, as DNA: TGTGCCAGTAGTAGGTTGGACAGAGGCTACGAGCAGTACTTC. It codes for CASSRLDRGYEQYF.

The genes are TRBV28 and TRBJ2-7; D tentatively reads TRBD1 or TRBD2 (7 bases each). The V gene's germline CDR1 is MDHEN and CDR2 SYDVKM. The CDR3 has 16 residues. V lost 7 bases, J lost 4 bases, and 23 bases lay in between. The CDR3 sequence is CASIGQGGPLFYEQYF. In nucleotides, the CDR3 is TGTGCCAGCATCGGTCAGGGGGGGCCCCTTTTTTACGAGCAGTACTTC.

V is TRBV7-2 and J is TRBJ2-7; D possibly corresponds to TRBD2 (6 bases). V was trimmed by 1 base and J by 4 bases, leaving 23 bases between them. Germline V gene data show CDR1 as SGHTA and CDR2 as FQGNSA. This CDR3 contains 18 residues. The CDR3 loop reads CASSLGTRDLRRLYEQYF. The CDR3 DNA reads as TGTGCCAGCAGCTTAGGAACCCGGGACTTGAGGAGGTTGTACGAGCAGTACTTC. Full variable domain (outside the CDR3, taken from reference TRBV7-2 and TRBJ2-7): GAGVSQSPSNKVTEKGKDVELRCDPISGHTALYWYRQSLGQGLEFLIYFQGNSAPDKSGLPSDRFSAERTGGSVSTLTIQRTQQEDSAVYLCASSLGTRDLRRLYEQYFGPGTRLTVT.

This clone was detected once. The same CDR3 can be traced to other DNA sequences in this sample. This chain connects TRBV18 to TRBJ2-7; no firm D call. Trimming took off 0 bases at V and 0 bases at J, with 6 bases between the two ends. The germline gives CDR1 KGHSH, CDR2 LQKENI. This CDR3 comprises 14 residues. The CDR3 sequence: CASSPPSSSYEQYF. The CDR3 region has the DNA TGTGCCAGCTCACCACCGTCTAGCTCCTACGAGCAGTACTTC.

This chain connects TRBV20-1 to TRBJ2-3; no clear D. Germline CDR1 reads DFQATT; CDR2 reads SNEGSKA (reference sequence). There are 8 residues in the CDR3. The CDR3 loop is CRWGTQYF. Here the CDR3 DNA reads TGCAGGTGGGGTACGCAGTATTTT.

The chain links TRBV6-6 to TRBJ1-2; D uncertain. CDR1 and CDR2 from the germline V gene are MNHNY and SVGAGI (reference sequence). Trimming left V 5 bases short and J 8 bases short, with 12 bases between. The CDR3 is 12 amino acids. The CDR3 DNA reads TGTGCCAGCAGTCCCCGGAGAGGAGGCTACACCTTC. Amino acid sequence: CASSPRRGGYTF.

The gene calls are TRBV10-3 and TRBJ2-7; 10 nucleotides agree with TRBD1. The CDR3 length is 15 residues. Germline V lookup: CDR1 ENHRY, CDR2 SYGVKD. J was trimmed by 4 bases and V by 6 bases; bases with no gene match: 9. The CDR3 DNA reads TGTGCCATCAGCGATCCGGGACAGGGGTCTTACGAGCAGTACTTC. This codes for CAISDPGQGSYEQYF.

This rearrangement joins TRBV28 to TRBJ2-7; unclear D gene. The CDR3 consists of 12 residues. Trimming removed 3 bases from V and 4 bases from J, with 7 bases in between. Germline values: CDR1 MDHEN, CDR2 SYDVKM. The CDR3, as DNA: TGTGCCAGCAGTTTCAACTTTTACGAGCAGTACTTC. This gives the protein CASSFNFYEQYF.

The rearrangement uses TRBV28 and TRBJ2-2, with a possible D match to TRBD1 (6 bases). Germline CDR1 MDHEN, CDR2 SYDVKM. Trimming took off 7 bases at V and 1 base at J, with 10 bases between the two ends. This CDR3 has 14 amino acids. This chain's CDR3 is CASISGQNTGELFF. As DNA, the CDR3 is TGTGCCAGCATCTCGGGACAGAACACCGGGGAGCTGTTTTTT.

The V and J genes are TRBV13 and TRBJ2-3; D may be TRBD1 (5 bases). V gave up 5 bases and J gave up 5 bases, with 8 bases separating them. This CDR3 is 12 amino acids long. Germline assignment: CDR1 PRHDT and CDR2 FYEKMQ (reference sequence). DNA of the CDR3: TGTGCCAGCAGCATAAGGGGAGATACGCAGTATTTT. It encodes CASSIRGDTQYF.

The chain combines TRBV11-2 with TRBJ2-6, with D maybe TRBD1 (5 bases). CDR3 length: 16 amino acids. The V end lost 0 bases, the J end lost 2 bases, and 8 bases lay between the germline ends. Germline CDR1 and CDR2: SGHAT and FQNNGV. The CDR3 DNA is TGTGCCAGCAGCTTAGATCCCAGGGCTGGGGCCAACGTCCTGACTTTC. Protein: CASSLDPRAGANVLTF. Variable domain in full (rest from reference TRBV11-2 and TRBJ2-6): EAGVAQSPRYKIIEKRQSVAFWCNPISGHATLYWYQQILGQGPKLLIQFQNNGVVDDSQLPKDRFSAERLKGVDSTLKIQPAKLEDSAVYLCASSLDPRAGANVLTFGAGSRLTVL.

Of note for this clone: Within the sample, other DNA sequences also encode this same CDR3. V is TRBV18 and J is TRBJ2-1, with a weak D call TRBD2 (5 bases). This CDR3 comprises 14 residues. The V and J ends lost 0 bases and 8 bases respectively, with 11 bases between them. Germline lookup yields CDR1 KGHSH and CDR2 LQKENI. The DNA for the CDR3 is TGTGCCAGCTCACCACCACCGGGGTACGATGAGCAGTTCTTC. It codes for CASSPPPGYDEQFF.

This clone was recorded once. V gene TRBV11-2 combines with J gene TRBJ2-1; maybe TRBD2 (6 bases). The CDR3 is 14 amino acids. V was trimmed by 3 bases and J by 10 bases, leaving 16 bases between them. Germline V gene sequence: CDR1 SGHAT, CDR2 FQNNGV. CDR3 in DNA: TGTGCCAGCAGCTTCTTTGGTCCAGGGAGGGAGCAGTTCTTC. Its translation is CASSFFGPGREQFF.

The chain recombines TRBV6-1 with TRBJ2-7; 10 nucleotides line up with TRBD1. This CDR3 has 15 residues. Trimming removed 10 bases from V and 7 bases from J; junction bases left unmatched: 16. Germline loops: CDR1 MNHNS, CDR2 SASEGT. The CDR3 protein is CATSLDGQGVGEQYF. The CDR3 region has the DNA TGTGCCACCTCTTTAGATGGACAGGGGGTTGGAGAGCAGTACTTC.

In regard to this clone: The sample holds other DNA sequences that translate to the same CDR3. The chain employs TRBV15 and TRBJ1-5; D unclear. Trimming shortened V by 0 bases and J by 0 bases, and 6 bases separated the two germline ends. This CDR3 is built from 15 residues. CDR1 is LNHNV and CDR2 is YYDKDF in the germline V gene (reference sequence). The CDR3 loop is CATSRERGSNQPQHF. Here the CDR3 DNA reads TGTGCCACCAGCAGAGAACGAGGTAGCAATCAGCCCCAGCATTTT.

CDR3 in DNA: TGTGCCAGCAGTTTAGATGGGTGGACGAAAAACATTCAGTACTTC. The encoded protein is CASSLDGWTKNIQYF. This rearrangement joins TRBV28 to TRBJ2-4; D is unresolved. The germline V gene has CDR1 MDHEN and CDR2 SYDVKM. This CDR3 spans 15 amino acids. V gave up 2 bases and J gave up 4 bases, with 12 bases separating them.